The clone carrying this TCR beta chain was picked up a small number of times. Its antigen is still unknown. Libraries were prepared by immunoSEQ multiplex PCR; TCRdb keeps only in-frame clonotypes and omits some of them. The sample lists tens of thousands of clones; 80% to 85% were seen once. Described time point: recipient sample about 28 days before transplant, after cytoreduction. The record originates from a study of T cell clonotyping in hematopoietic cell transplantation. Study-wide findings and caveats: Pathologically expanded recipient clonotypes increased progressively from day 30 to day 180 as diversity fell.

V was trimmed by 3 bases and J by 6 bases, leaving 8 bases between them. The length of the CDR3 is 12 residues. This specimen consisted of peripheral blood mononuclear cells, obtained before stem cell transplant. J is TRBJ1-2 and V is TRBV23-1; a possible D gene is TRBD1 (5 bases). TRBV23-1 is reported as an ORF; its role is uncertain. This TCR derives from a man aged 60 to 75 with myelodysplastic syndrome. Some clones in this sample may be carry-over from other donors' samples. For the CDR3, the DNA is TGCGCCAGCAGTCAGAGCAGGGATGGCTACACCTTC. Its protein is CASSQSRDGYTF.